Listed here are 30 T cell receptor beta chains from one sample, sequenced in a study of CD8 T cells in Susac syndrome (dated by TCRdb to the late 2010s). The method behind the library was the immunoSEQ multiplex PCR assay. RNA was extracted using the RNeasy kit, and roughly 0.5 to 1 ug of the RNA was reverse transcribed with random hexamers. The raw public data were reprocessed by TCRdb itself: fastp quality trimming at Q25, MiXCR clonotype calling, in-frame beta chains only. Entries are consolidated by CDR3 protein sequence, retaining the most common genes and DNA. In all, the sample holds around 150,000 distinct CDR3 sequences, and roughly 96% of those were seen once. The top ten constitute 0.11% of the sample. The specimen sequenced was CD4+ T cells from PBMCs. The receptor set was obtained from a human donor with multiple sclerosis.

V gene TRBV24-1 combines with J gene TRBJ2-2; the match to TRBD1 covers 8 bases. The CDR3 length is 16 residues. Germline values: CDR1 KGHDR, CDR2 SFDVKD. V lost 3 bases and J lost 7; bases outside the gene matches: 9. CDR3: CATSDMTGEGSGELFF. CDR3 sequence (DNA): TGTGCCACCAGTGATATGACAGGGGAAGGTAGCGGGGAGCTGTTTTTT.

The CDR3 bases are TGCGCCAGCAGCTGGGAGGGGGGAAGAAGTCAGCCCCAGCATTTT. Its translation is CASSWEGGRSQPQHF. V usage is TRBV5-1 and J usage is TRBJ1-5; possible D gene TRBD1, 6 bases. V was clipped by 3 bases and J by 6 bases, with 16 bases between them. The CDR3 has 15 residues. Germline CDR1 reads SGHRS; CDR2 reads YFSETQ.

The J gene is TRBJ1-6, the V gene TRBV28, with TRBD1 matching over 9 bases. V was clipped by 4 bases and J by 9 bases; unmatched bases: 7. The CDR3 has 15 residues. Per the germline V gene, CDR1 is MDHEN and CDR2 is SYDVKM. In DNA form, the CDR3 reads TGTGCCAGCAGTTCCTCCGGGACAGGGCTTTCACCCCTCCACTTT. Residues: CASSSSGTGLSPLHF.

In DNA form, the CDR3 reads TGCAGCGTTGTGGGACAGGGAATAGGCACCGGGGAGCTGTTTTTT. Protein product: CSVVGQGIGTGELFF. This sequence joins TRBV29-1 and TRBJ2-2; 9 nucleotides match TRBD1. Germline V gene sequence: CDR1 SQVTM, CDR2 ANQGSEA. Trimming removed 4 bases from V and 4 bases from J; junction bases left unmatched: 7. The CDR3 is 15 amino acids.

The chain couples TRBV7-9 to TRBJ2-5, with D hard to call. The CDR3 is 16 amino acids. V shed 3 bases and J shed 0 bases, with 14 bases lying between them. Per the germline V gene, CDR1 is SEHNR and CDR2 is FQNEAQ (reference sequence). This CDR3 reads CASSFDGTSYQETQYF. The CDR3 DNA sequence: TGTGCCAGCAGCTTCGACGGTACCTCGTACCAAGAGACCCAGTACTTC.

The chain joins TRBV7-2 to TRBJ1-5; possible D gene TRBD1, 5 bases. CDR3 length: 14 residues. From germline, CDR1 is SGHTA and CDR2 FQGNSA. V was pared by 5 bases and J by 2 bases, with 10 bases between. In DNA, the CDR3 is TGTGCCAGCAGCACGACAGTGGGCAATCAGCCCCAGCATTTT. Protein sequence: CASSTTVGNQPQHF.

The J gene is TRBJ1-1, the V gene TRBV24-1; 9 positions agree with TRBD1. CDR1 KGHDR and CDR2 SFDVKD come from the germline V gene. The CDR3 contains 16 residues. V was pared by 5 bases and J by 1 base, with 7 bases of the junction left unmatched. The CDR3 sequence is CATSAAGTGRNTEAFF. CDR3 coding DNA: TGTGCCACCAGTGCCGCCGGGACAGGGAGGAACACTGAAGCTTTCTTT.

The V call is TRBV6-5, the J call TRBJ2-6, with D maybe TRBD1 (5 bases). Germline assignment: CDR1 MNHEY and CDR2 SVGAGI. Trimming took 4 bases from V and 2 from J, leaving 12 bases between them. The CDR3 spans 16 residues. The CDR3 DNA reads as TGTGCCAGCAGTTCGTCAAGCAGGGCTGGGGCCAACGTCCTGACTTTC. It specifies CASSSSSRAGANVLTF.

As DNA, the CDR3 is TGTGCCAGCTCAACGGGGGGTTCACCCCTCCACTTT. As protein: CASSTGGSPLHF. The V gene is TRBV18, the J gene TRBJ1-6; a possible D gene is TRBD1 (5 bases). This CDR3 contains 12 residues. Looked up from germline, CDR1 is KGHSH and CDR2 is LQKENI. V was clipped by 5 bases and J by 9 bases, with 8 bases between them.

This rearrangement joins TRBV29-1 to TRBJ2-1; 8 bases are a match to TRBD1. J was trimmed by 6 bases and V by 8 bases; bases with no gene match: 6. The V gene's germline CDR1 is SQVTM and CDR2 ANQGSEA. CDR3 length: 12 amino acids. CDR3 loop: CSYRRGPNEQFF. Here the CDR3 DNA reads TGCAGCTACCGCAGGGGGCCCAATGAGCAGTTCTTC.

The chain carries TRBV29-1 and TRBJ2-3; D uncertain. The V end was cut by 6 bases, the J end by 0 bases, with 13 bases between. CDR1 is SQVTM, CDR2 ANQGSEA, per germline. CDR3 length equals 14 residues. DNA for the CDR3: TGCAGCGTCGCCGGTGTCGGTAGCACAGATACGCAGTATTTT. Translation gives CSVAGVGSTDTQYF.

The rearrangement links TRBV2 to TRBJ1-5, with D unresolved. CDR1 and CDR2 (germline): SNHLY, FYNNEI. Trimming took off 8 bases at V and 8 bases at J, with 7 bases between the two ends. CDR3 length: 10 residues. CDR3 sequence reads: CASGVEPQHF. The CDR3 DNA is TGTGCCAGCGGTGTGGAGCCCCAGCATTTT.

J is TRBJ1-6 and V is TRBV20-1; D gene unclear. The CDR3 consists of 13 residues. The V gene's germline CDR1 is DFQATT and CDR2 SNEGSKA (reference sequence). V was trimmed by 1 base and J by 8 bases, leaving 9 bases between them. The CDR3 region has the DNA TGCAGTGCTAGAGCCAGGACGGATTCACCCCTCCACTTT. Its protein product is CSARARTDSPLHF.

The chain is built from TRBV5-1 and TRBJ2-1, with 10 nucleotides matching TRBD1. This CDR3 is 15 amino acids long. Germline lookup yields CDR1 SGHRS and CDR2 YFSETQ. V was clipped by 4 bases and J by 7 bases; unmatched bases: 8. For the CDR3, the DNA is TGCGCCAGCAGCGTGACAGGGGGCGAAAGGAATGAGCAGTTCTTC. This codes for CASSVTGGERNEQFF.

The V and J genes are TRBV27 and TRBJ1-2; the D gene is possibly TRBD1 (5 bases). The ends were cut back, 5 bases at V and 8 bases at J, with 18 bases in the middle. The CDR3 is 14 amino acids. Germline-derived CDR1 and CDR2 are MNHEY and SMNVEV (reference sequence). CDR3 coding DNA: TGTGCCAGCAGTCCCCGGGGGGAGACTTACGGCTACACCTTC. Translating it yields CASSPRGETYGYTF.

CDR3 coding DNA: TGTGCCAGCAGTTTTTCGAGCTCACAGTACTTC. It specifies CASSFSSSQYF. The chain links TRBV28 to TRBJ2-7; no clear D. The germline gives CDR1 MDHEN, CDR2 SYDVKM. Trimming shortened V by 3 bases and J by 10 bases, and 10 bases separated the two germline ends. This CDR3 is built from 11 residues. The variable domain in full, completed from reference TRBV28 and TRBJ2-7, reads DVKVTQSSRYLVKRTGEKVFLECVQDMDHENMFWYRQDPGLGLRLIYFSYDVKMKEKGDIPEGYSVSREKKERFSLILESASTNQTSMYLCASSFSSSQYFGPGTRLTVT.

The genes are TRBV7-2 and TRBJ2-5; 8 bases fit TRBD1. CDR1 is SGHTA, CDR2 FQGNSA, per germline. This CDR3 has 15 residues. V lost 5 bases, J lost 6 bases, and 11 bases stayed unmatched. The CDR3 reads CASSGNGRGQKTQYF. The CDR3 DNA sequence: TGTGCCAGCAGCGGTAACGGCAGGGGGCAAAAGACCCAGTACTTC.

The genes are TRBV11-2 and TRBJ1-1, with TRBD1 matching 11 bases. The CDR3 loop spans 16 amino acids. V dropped 5 bases and J dropped 1; count of bases not matched to a gene: 6. The germline gives CDR1 SGHAT, CDR2 FQNNGV. The CDR3 here is CASSPWDRGTNTEAFF. In nucleotides, the CDR3 is TGTGCCAGCAGCCCGTGGGACAGGGGGACGAACACTGAAGCTTTCTTT.

V gene TRBV18 combines with J gene TRBJ2-6, with 9 bases lining up with TRBD1. Germline CDR1 reads KGHSH; CDR2 reads LQKENI. J lost 5 bases, V lost 0 bases, and 5 bases had no gene match. This CDR3 comprises 17 residues. CDR3 coding DNA: TGTGCCAGCTCACCACCGGGACAGGGAGGCCGGGCCAACGTCCTGACTTTC. This encodes CASSPPGQGGRANVLTF. The variable domain in full, with the rest retrieved from reference TRBV18 and TRBJ2-6, is NAGVMQNPRHLVRRRGQEARLRCSPMKGHSHVYWYRQLPEEGLKFMVYLQKENIIDESGMPKERFSAEFPKEGPSILRIQQVVRGDSAAYFCASSPPGQGGRANVLTFGAGSRLTVL.

This chain uses TRBV11-2 with TRBJ2-3; no clear D gene. The CDR3 has 12 residues. Germline CDR1 and CDR2: SGHAT and FQNNGV. V was clipped by 5 bases and J by 0 bases, with 3 bases between them. The CDR3 DNA follows: TGTGCCAGCAGCAAAAGCACAGATACGCAGTATTTT. This sequence encodes CASSKSTDTQYF.

V is TRBV7-2 and J is TRBJ1-5; D gene unclear. Germline CDR1 SGHTA, CDR2 FQGNSA. The V end was cut by 1 base, the J end by 7 bases, with 8 bases between. This CDR3 comprises 13 residues. The chain's CDR3 is CASSLVNLQPQHF. In nucleotides, the CDR3 is TGTGCCAGCAGCTTAGTCAATTTACAGCCCCAGCATTTT.

This clonotype was counted a single time. The rearrangement links TRBV3-1 to TRBJ2-1, with no clear D. The V and J ends lost 1 base and 8 bases respectively, with 6 bases between them. This CDR3 comprises 12 residues. CDR1 and CDR2 (germline): LGHDT, YNNKEL (reference sequence). DNA of the CDR3: TGTGCCAGCAGCCAAGTAGTACATGAGCAGTTCTTC. It specifies CASSQVVHEQFF.

V and J are TRBV4-3 and TRBJ2-7; 7 bases are a match to TRBD1. The CDR3 sequence is 15 residues long. Germline V gives CDR1 LGHNA, CDR2 YSLEER. The junction had 8 bases not matched to a gene; V was cut back by 4 bases and J by 2 bases. The CDR3 loop reads CASSLAQGLAYEQYF. CDR3 in DNA: TGCGCCAGCAGCCTTGCACAGGGGTTGGCCTACGAGCAGTACTTC.

The V gene is TRBV11-2, the J gene TRBJ2-2; 8 bases are shared with TRBD1. V dropped 4 bases and J dropped 1; count of bases not matched to a gene: 5. The CDR3 spans 16 residues. The germline V gene encodes CDR1 SGHAT and CDR2 FQNNGV. The CDR3 reads CASSSKGTGNTGELFF. Here the CDR3 DNA reads TGTGCCAGCAGCTCGAAGGGGACAGGGAACACCGGGGAGCTGTTTTTT.

The V and J genes are TRBV5-1 and TRBJ2-3, with 8 bases that match TRBD1. Trimming removed 2 bases from V and 6 bases from J; junction bases left unmatched: 5. CDR1 is SGHRS and CDR2 is YFSETQ in the germline V gene. The CDR3 loop spans 14 amino acids. The CDR3, as DNA: TGCGCCAGCAGCTTACAGGGGGTGGCGGATACGCAGTATTTT. This gives the protein CASSLQGVADTQYF. Looking up the rest from reference TRBV5-1 and TRBJ2-3 gives the full variable domain: KAGVTQTPRYLIKTRGQQVTLSCSPISGHRSVSWYQQTPGQGLQFLFEYFSETQRNKGNFPGRFSGRQFSNSRSEMNVSTLELGDSALYLCASSLQGVADTQYFGPGTRLTVL.

CDR3 amino acids: CSAIDSYSSTDTQYF. Written as DNA, the CDR3 is TGCAGTGCTATTGACTCGTATTCTAGCACAGATACGCAGTATTTT. The chain uses TRBV20-1 and TRBJ2-3, with no clear D. The CDR3 spans 15 residues. V was cut by 4 bases and J by 0 bases, with 14 bases left in between. CDR1 is DFQATT and CDR2 is SNEGSKA in the germline V gene (reference sequence).

This chain links TRBV15 with TRBJ1-1, with a possible D match to TRBD1 (5 bases). The length of the CDR3 is 15 residues. Germline CDR1 is LNHNV and CDR2 is YYDKDF (reference sequence). Between the trimmed V and J ends, which lost 1 base and 1 base, there was a span of 10 bases. The CDR3 region has the DNA TGTGCCACCAGCAGAGGACAGATAGCGAACACTGAAGCTTTCTTT. This codes for CATSRGQIANTEAFF.

The rearrangement uses TRBV28 and TRBJ2-7, with TRBD1 matching over 8 bases. CDR1 MDHEN and CDR2 SYDVKM come from the germline V gene. Germline trimming cut 10 bases from V and 3 bases from J; bases unmatched to any gene: 5. This CDR3 has 12 residues. CDR3 protein: CAINDRGYEQYF. The CDR3 DNA follows: TGTGCCATAAACGACAGGGGCTACGAGCAGTACTTC.

The chain recombines TRBV28 with TRBJ2-6; tentative D call: TRBD2 (6 bases). The CDR3 loop spans 15 amino acids. CDR1 MDHEN and CDR2 SYDVKM come from the germline V gene. Between the trimmed V and J ends, which lost 7 bases and 2 bases, there was a span of 12 bases. This chain's CDR3 is CASIPTGAGANVLTF. The CDR3 DNA reads as TGTGCCAGCATTCCCACGGGGGCTGGGGCCAACGTCCTGACTTTC.

This clonotype was observed a single time. This chain uses TRBV7-9 with TRBJ2-3; D is uncertain. CDR1 and CDR2 (germline): SEHNR, FQNEAQ (reference sequence). The CDR3 runs to 17 residues. V lost 0 bases and J lost 6, with 19 bases in between. DNA of the CDR3: TGTGCCAGCAGCTTAGCGGTTTCCGGTCCCGTTGTGGATACGCAGTATTTT. Protein: CASSLAVSGPVVDTQYF.